This T cell receptor (beta chain) was retrieved from a study of blood T cell repertoires in COVID-19. Across the study: PBMCs, B-cell-depleted T cells, or T cells provided the cDNA or gDNA that made up the material.

Participants were placed into cohorts based on the clinical history they reported. Assay used: immunoSEQ multiplex PCR; TCRdb lists only in-frame clones, some missing. The sample has around 130,000 clones, around nine tenths seen once; the top ten hold approximately 2.3%. Specimen: PBMCs or T cells enriched from blood (not recorded which). The clonotype originates from a woman aged 50 to 60 who had recovered from COVID-19.

CDR3 sequence: CASSYSSSGGPEEQYF. DNA for the CDR3: TGTGCCAGCAGTTACTCTTCTAGCGGGGGGCCAGAAGAGCAGTACTTC. The V and J genes are TRBV6-5 and TRBJ2-7; the match to TRBD2 covers 11 bases. The J segment lost 7 bases and the V segment lost 0 bases, leaving 8 bases of the junction unmatched. CDR1 is MNHEY, CDR2 SVGAGI, per germline. CDR3 length: 16 residues.